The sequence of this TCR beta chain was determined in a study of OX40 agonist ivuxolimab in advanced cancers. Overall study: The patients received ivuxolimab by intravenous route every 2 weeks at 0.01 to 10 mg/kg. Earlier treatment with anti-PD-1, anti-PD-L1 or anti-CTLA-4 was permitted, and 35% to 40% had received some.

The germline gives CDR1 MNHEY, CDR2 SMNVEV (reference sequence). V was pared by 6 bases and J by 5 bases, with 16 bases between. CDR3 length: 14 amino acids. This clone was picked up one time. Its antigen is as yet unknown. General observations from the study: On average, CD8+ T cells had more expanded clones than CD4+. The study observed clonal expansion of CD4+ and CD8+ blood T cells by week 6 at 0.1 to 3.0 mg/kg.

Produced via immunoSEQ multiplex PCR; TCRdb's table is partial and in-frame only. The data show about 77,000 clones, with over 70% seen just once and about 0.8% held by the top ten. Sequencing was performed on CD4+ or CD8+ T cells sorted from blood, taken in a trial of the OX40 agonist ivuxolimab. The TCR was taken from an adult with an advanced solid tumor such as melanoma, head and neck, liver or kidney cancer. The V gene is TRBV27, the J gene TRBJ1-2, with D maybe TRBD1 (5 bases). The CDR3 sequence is CASRRIGEEYGYTF. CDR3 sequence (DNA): TGTGCCAGCAGGCGGATAGGGGAAGAATATGGCTACACCTTC.